This section outlines one T cell receptor beta chain sequence together with its context. These data are taken from a study of T cells in Graves' hyperthyroidism and ophthalmopathy. This CDR3 comprises 13 residues. Germline CDR1 GTSNPN, CDR2 SVGIG (reference sequence). Trimming took 4 bases from V and 4 from J, leaving 13 bases between them. RNA transcripts served as the template for amplifying TCR beta CDR3 regions. HTBI primers drove first-round RT-PCR of the TCR CDR3. TCRdb independently ran MiXCR on the multiplex PCR reads; one entry per CDR3 protein. The data show about 640,000 distinct CDR3 sequences, about a fifth seen once.

This TCR was sampled from a man between 25 and 39 years old with Graves' ophthalmopathy. Sequencing input: blood. The chain uses TRBV30 and TRBJ1-1; TRBD1 is a possible D gene (5 bases). DNA of the CDR3: TGTGCCTGGAACAGGATTTTGGGCACTGAAGCTTTCTTT. This codes for CAWNRILGTEAFF. Full variable domain (missing parts from reference TRBV30 and TRBJ1-1): SQTIHQWPATLVQPVGSPLSLECTVEGTSNPNLYWYRQAAGRGLQLLFYSVGIGQISSEVPQNLSASRPQDRQFILSSKKLLLSDSGFYLCAWNRILGTEAFFGQGTRLTVV.